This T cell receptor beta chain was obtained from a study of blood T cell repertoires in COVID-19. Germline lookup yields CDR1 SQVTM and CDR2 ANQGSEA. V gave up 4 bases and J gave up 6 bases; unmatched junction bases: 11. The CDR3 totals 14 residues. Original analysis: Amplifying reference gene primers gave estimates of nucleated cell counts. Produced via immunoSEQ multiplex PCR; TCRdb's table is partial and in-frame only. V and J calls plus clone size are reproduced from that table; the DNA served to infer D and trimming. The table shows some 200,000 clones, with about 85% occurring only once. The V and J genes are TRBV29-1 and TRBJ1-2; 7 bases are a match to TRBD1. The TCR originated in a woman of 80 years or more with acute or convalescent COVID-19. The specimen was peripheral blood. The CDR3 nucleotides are TGCAGCGTTGTAGCAAAAACAGGGGTTCATGGCTACACCTTC. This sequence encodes CSVVAKTGVHGYTF.